Below are 16 T cell receptor beta chains sequenced from a single sample in a study of tumor-infiltrating lymphocytes in primary liver carcinoma. Making TCR beta cDNA involved approximately 0.5 ug total RNA and a constant-region primer. Three nested multiplex PCR rounds, a slightly modified ARM-PCR method, built the TCR beta libraries. Amplification in the first two PCR rounds was performed using TRBV1-TRBV30 forward primers and a C-beta reverse primer for about 10 cycles each. Each CDR3 protein gets one entry after TCRdb re-called the multiplex PCR reads with MiXCR. The sample consists of approximately 54,000 distinct CDR3 sequences, 70% to 80% of them appearing once. From unsorted bulk tissue weighing roughly 17-31 mg, DNA and RNA were co-extracted. Sequenced material: liver tumor tissue from sampling region 2. Subset reported: tumor region T2, inferior pole. These receptors were taken from a man in his forties with primary liver carcinoma and hepatitis B virus infection.

This clonotype was recorded at least ten times. This rearrangement joins TRBV6-6 to TRBJ2-7; no reliable D call. V lost 3 bases, J lost 2 bases, and 14 bases lay in between. This CDR3 has 15 amino acids. Germline values: CDR1 MNHNY, CDR2 SVGAGI (reference sequence). CDR3 bases: TGTGCCAGCAGTTATTTGCCGCAACCGACCTACGAGCAGTACTTC. Amino acid sequence: CASSYLPQPTYEQYF.

The table lists this clonotype with a count of one. A junction boundary mismatches the germline segment, possibly from a read error. This chain's CDR3 is CGVAGQRNTGELFF. DNA for the CDR3: TGCGGCGTTGCGGGACAACGGAACACCGGGGAGCTGTTTTTT. The chain joins TRBV29-1 to TRBJ2-2; D may correspond to TRBD1 or TRBD2 (6 bases each). This CDR3 region has 14 residues. Looked up from germline, CDR1 is SQVTM and CDR2 is ANQGSEA.

By share, this clonotype counts as medium-sized. The rearrangement joins TRBV12-3 or TRBV12-4 to TRBJ2-7; 9 nucleotides align to TRBD1. Trimming took 5 bases from V and 6 from J; bases not matched to a gene: 5. The CDR3 is 13 residues long. The CDR3 coding sequence is TGTGCCAGCAGTCAACAGGGGGCTGCCGAGCAGTACTTC. This encodes CASSQQGAAEQYF.

Notes on this clonotype: Germline is not matched at one junction end, which may reflect a read error. The chain joins TRBV11-3 to TRBJ2-3; 7 nucleotides align to TRBD1. CDR3 length: 17 amino acids. CDR1 and CDR2 from the germline V gene are SGHNT and YENEEA. The CDR3 DNA sequence: TGTGCCAGCAGCAAAGCGGTCGCGAGAGGGGGCGCAGATATGCAGTATTTT. It encodes CASSKAVARGGADMQYF.

Worth noting for this clonotype: Sequence at one end of the junction differs from germline and may be a read error. The rearrangement uses TRBV11-2 and TRBJ2-1, with a tentative D call TRBD1 (5 bases). The CDR3 totals 12 residues. Germline V gene sequence: CDR1 SGHAT, CDR2 FQNNGV. CDR3 region: CTSNPQDNEQFF. CDR3 sequence (DNA): TGTACCAGCAACCCACAGGACAATGAGCAGTTCTTC. The full variable domain, in which reference TRBV11-2 and TRBJ2-1 provide the parts outside the CDR3, is EAGVAQSPRYKIIEKRQSVAFWCNPISGHATLYWYQQILGQGPKLLIQFQNNGVVDDSQLPKDRFSAERLKGVDSTLKIQPAKLEDSAVYLCTSNPQDNEQFFGPGTRLTVL.

Notes on this clonotype: A junction end diverges from the germline sequence, so it may reflect a read error. This chain joins TRBV3-1 and TRBJ2-4, with D perhaps matching TRBD1 (6 bases). This CDR3 is built from 15 residues. Germline V gene sequence: CDR1 LGHDT, CDR2 YNNKEL (reference sequence). The CDR3 DNA follows: TGTGTCAGCAGCCAAGATATCGGACAGTGGAACATTCAGTACTTC. Translated: CVSSQDIGQWNIQYF.

As for this clonotype: The junction does not match germline at one end; this may be a read error. The genes are TRBV11-2 and TRBJ2-3; D may be TRBD2 (6 bases). Germline CDR1 SGHAT, CDR2 FQNNGV. There are 17 residues in the CDR3. The CDR3 DNA reads as TGTGTCAGCAGCTTAGTCGGCGCGGGGTCGGACGAAGATACGCAGTATTTT. This sequence encodes CVSSLVGAGSDEDTQYF.

With respect to this clonotype: One base away lies a much larger clone, so this may be a sequencing read error. This chain uses TRBV5-1 with TRBJ1-1; 11 nucleotides agree with TRBD1. The V gene end was trimmed by 4 bases and the J gene end by 4 bases; junction bases not matched to a gene: 6. The CDR3 covers 15 residues. Germline lookup yields CDR1 SGHRS and CDR2 YFSETQ. The CDR3 spells CASSISGTGGTEAFF. CDR3 DNA: TGCGCCAGCAGCATCTCCGGGACAGGGGGCACTGAAGCTTTCTTT.

In regard to this clonotype: The conserved phenylalanine or tryptophan normally closing the CDR3 is absent here, so this likely arose from a read error. V usage is TRBV5-5 and J usage is TRBJ2-5; D tentatively fits TRBD1 or TRBD2 (6 bases each). The CDR3 runs to 16 residues. Germline lookup yields CDR1 SGHKS and CDR2 YYEKEE (reference sequence). The CDR3: CARSLRRQGRQETQYS. The DNA for the CDR3 is TGTGCCAGGAGCTTGCGGCGCCAGGGGAGGCAAGAGACCCAGTACTCC.

A word on this clonotype: A read error may account for a junction end that differs from germline. This chain links TRBV6-5 with TRBJ2-2; TRBD2 might be the D (5 bases). CDR1 MNHEY and CDR2 SVGAGI come from the germline V gene. This CDR3 spans 17 amino acids. CDR3 sequence (DNA): TGTGCCAGCAGTCTTCGCCCACATGGAGTGAACACCGGGGAGCTGTTTTTC. Translated: CASSLRPHGVNTGELFF.

This clonotype has at least ten counts. The rearrangement joins TRBV6-7 to TRBJ2-1; 10 bases line up with TRBD2. TRBV6-7 is placed among ORFs of uncertain function. This CDR3 spans 21 amino acids. Unmatched junction bases numbered 16, after V lost 0 bases and J lost 2 bases. The CDR3 nucleotides are TGTGCCAGCAGTTACTCTCAGGGTAGGCCGCAAGCGGGAGGGGCCTACAATGAGCAGTTCTTC. Translated: CASSYSQGRPQAGGAYNEQFF.

This clonotype was counted once. At one of its ends the junction is not consistent with the germline gene, which may arise from a read error. The CDR3 sequence is CASSIKQAYTDTRYF. As DNA, the CDR3 is TGTGCCAGCAGCATAAAACAGGCCTACACAGATACGCGGTATTTT. The rearrangement joins TRBV5-6 to TRBJ2-3, with D perhaps TRBD1 (5 bases). The CDR3 contains 15 residues. Germline V gives CDR1 SGHDT, CDR2 YYEEEE.

About this clonotype itself: At one of its ends the junction is not consistent with the germline gene, which may arise from a read error. The chain combines TRBV6-5 with TRBJ2-7; D possibly uses TRBD1 or TRBD2 (7 bases each). From germline, CDR1 is MNHEY and CDR2 SVGAGI. The CDR3 is made up of 18 amino acids. As DNA, the CDR3 is TGTACCAGCAGTTTGGGGCAGGGGGGAGGGGTCGTTGCCTACGAGCAGTACTTC. It encodes CTSSLGQGGGVVAYEQYF.

Concerning this clonotype: Its ends do not fully match the called genes, so a read error is possible. This chain links TRBV4-1 with TRBJ2-6; D possibly corresponds to TRBD1 (6 bases). Germline V gene lookup returns CDR1 MGHRA and CDR2 YSYEKL. The CDR3 totals 18 residues. CDR3 protein: CANSQDRLGAIGANVLTF. CDR3 coding DNA: TGCGCCAACAGCCAAGACCGTCTGGGGGCGATAGGGGCCAACGTCCTGACTTTC.

A note on this clonotype: As the CDR3 is not closed by the conserved phenylalanine or tryptophan, this likely results from a read error. This rearrangement joins TRBV6-1 to TRBJ2-7; D not resolved. CDR1 MNHNS and CDR2 SASEGT come from the germline V gene. The CDR3 spans 16 residues. CDR3 nucleotides: TGTGCCAGCAGCGAAGGCCAGGCAGGCCCCTGCTACGAGCAGTACCTC. Amino acid sequence: CASSEGQAGPCYEQYL.

The chain carries TRBV5-6 and TRBJ2-1; D remains unclear. Trimming left V 0 bases short and J 11 bases short, with 21 bases between. The CDR3 is 16 amino acids. The germline CDR1 and CDR2 sequences are SGHDT and YYEEEE. CDR3 amino acids: CASSLEGGSSYDKQFF. The CDR3 DNA sequence: TGTGCCAGCAGCTTGGAGGGCGGAAGCTCCTACGATAAGCAGTTCTTC.